This record covers a single T cell receptor (beta chain). It has no known antigen specificity. No much larger clonotype is one base removed from it; base qualities were not supplied. The sample comes from a study of cytomegalovirus exposure and HLA in healthy donors (dated by TCRdb to about 2017). Background on the whole study: An earlier analysis of several hundred of the donors reported around 280 Gb of sequence data and about 120 million unique TCR beta sequences obtained from roughly 170 million T cells. An early release covering roughly 580 HLA-typed donors comprised approximately 300 gigabases of sequencing data and roughly 85 million unique TCR sequences. The genetic ancestry cluster associated with self-reported Caucasian donors included roughly 84% of the roughly 380 genotyped donors. The study aimed to test whether signatures of past pathogen exposure could be identified by cataloging public T cell receptors. The study used immunosequencing to profile the T cell repertoires of 666 subjects and linked those repertoires to cytomegalovirus serostatus. A separate validation cohort of roughly 110 different subjects was used in addition to the roughly 720-subject first cohort. To predict cytomegalovirus infection status, the study brought together high-throughput TCR immunosequencing, statistical association of individual TCRs with disease status, and machine learning. To study patterns of TCR occurrence, a later analysis re-analyzed previously published TCR beta repertoires from 550 to 800 donors and added high-resolution HLA genotyping. Rather than using new phenotypic data, the later analysis identified candidate immune exposures from TCR beta sequences and from how often those sequences occurred across donors. An earlier analysis of a few hundred of the donors applied high-throughput TCR beta sequencing to assess whether each TCR beta V gene segment acted as functional or pseudogenic. Donor age, sex, ethnicity and CMV serostatus were compiled together with the repertoire data. In a later genetic analysis, genome-wide SNP genotypes for about 60% of the 666 donors were used, and that subset was treated as a discovery cohort. All discovery cohort repertoires had been generated using a single sequencing platform. Class I and class II HLA loci were covered by the typing at four-digit resolution. Typing coverage varied by locus: roughly 629-640 donors for A, B, C, DRB1 and DQB1; approximately 520 for DQA1; nearly 610 for DPA1; approximately 450 for DPB1. Five DR-DQ haplotypes were treated as single units for association and clustering because of strong linkage in the cohort. Among approximately 370 genotyped donors of the cohort, an average of around 250,000 unique TCR beta nucleotide sequences was sequenced per donor, of which about 20% were non-productive.

Overall study outcomes, separate from this receptor: The sequencing pipeline was judged likely to have produced a cluster of highly shared sequence variants as a technical artifact. A further reported finding was that TCR beta sequences accurately predicted the HLA-A and HLA-B alleles for most subjects in the first cohort. When HLA alleles, especially DR and DQ, strongly co-occurred, TCR associations were difficult to assign to individual alleles. According to the authors, the approach could potentially be generalized to other disease states and immunological phenotypes. At a false discovery rate of 0.05, a later analysis linked fewer than 20,000 TCR beta sequences to specific HLA alleles. Roughly 17 rarely observed V segments, including chromosome 9 orphons, were excluded from the earlier analysis of about 500 of the donors because counts were too low. The study gave a list of 150 to 200 TCR beta chains associated with cytomegalovirus. For the cohort, immune exposure information was limited to CMV serostatus. In a later analysis, several top co-occurrence clusters were reported to appear linked to parvovirus B19, influenza, CMV and Epstein-Barr virus. In a later genetic analysis, a missense DCLRE1C variant was associated with V-gene and J-gene trimming of TCR beta chains, and the association was replicated in an independent cohort. The cohort was sequenced for TCR beta chains only, and without alpha or paired-chain data the features that could be detected were limited. Compared with the 666-donor mean, donors in an Asian-associated ancestry cluster had fewer N-insertions in productive TCRs, according to a later genetic analysis. In a later analysis, TCR association rates were found to vary across HLA loci, with the most associated TCRs seen for DRB1 alleles and the fewest for HLA-C alleles. Because HLA typing was missing for some donors at each locus, association tests included only the typed subset. In a later analysis, HLA-associated TCR beta chains were found to be more clonally expanded and to have lower generation probabilities than equally common non-associated chains. Across donors, most TCR sequences were observed very rarely, whereas some public TCRs were present in many individuals. A later analysis found that most CMV-associated TCR beta chains appeared HLA-restricted, with HLA associations seemingly driven largely by CMV exposure. Linkage disequilibrium might explain the correlated functional status among segregating V segments, but an unknown experimental factor could not be ruled out. In vitro tests confirmed that a few of the cytomegalovirus-associated TCR beta chains recognize cytomegalovirus antigens. In an earlier analysis of some 540 of the donors, most TCR beta V segments appeared in productive rearrangements about 87% or about 30% of the time, broadly matching IMGT annotations. Sequencing depth was assumed to be roughly uniform across donors in the presence/absence analyses, though that assumption may not hold. Cytomegalovirus status was reported to be diagnosed by the classifier with high specificity and sensitivity in both the original and validation cohorts.

The cohort was made up of 650 to 700 healthy bone marrow donors. At the time of sampling, every cohort member was nominally healthy, though immune exposures that went unrecorded were likely present. The donor tested CMV seropositive and was one of the 289 seropositive cohort members. Each donor provided a peripheral blood sample, and peripheral blood mononuclear cells were used for TCR beta sequencing. The Qiagen DNeasy Blood Extraction Kit was used to extract genomic DNA from the blood cell samples. Receptor libraries were prepared by the immunoSEQ multiplex PCR assay. For the multiplex PCR, a mixture combining 60 forward primers for TCR Vbeta segments and 13 reverse primers for TCR Jbeta segments was used. A multiplex PCR assay on genomic DNA amplified the CDR3 region of rearranged TCR beta genes. On the Illumina HiSeq System, the amplified TCR beta libraries were sequenced as 87-base-pair reads. In the paper's pipeline: In a later analysis, some 80 million unique TCR beta chains were counted across the 500 to 850 repertoires, and approximately 9.9 million of these chains were shared by at least two donors. Raw reads were error-corrected and collapsed into unique sequences with a nearest-neighbor algorithm that merged closely related sequences to remove PCR and sequencing errors. CDR3 sequences were aligned to IMGT reference sequences to assign V, D and J gene segments. For a sequence to be retained, at least a six-nucleotide match to both a V gene segment and a J gene segment was required. Rearrangements were called productive when the CDR3 lacked stop codons and stayed in frame with V and J; all others were non-productive. Following IMGT convention, CDR3 was defined as the stretch from the second conserved V-encoded cysteine to the conserved J-encoded phenylalanine. The earlier analysis of about 500 of the donors excluded sequences that lacked an unambiguous match to a single V gene segment. An earlier analysis of 550 to 650 of the donors classified V segments as functional when productive rearrangements were above 56.7% and as segregating when the standard deviation between donors was above 5%. A statistical classification framework was developed to diagnose cytomegalovirus status using the catalog of TCR beta chain sequences. In a later analysis, V and J genes were assigned by comparing TCR nucleotide sequences against IMGT/GENE-DB human TR gene sequences. Using the TCRdist pipeline, a later analysis assigned CDR3 sequences along with most-parsimonious VDJ recombination scenarios. A later analysis defined each TCR beta chain by its CDR3 amino acid sequence plus V-gene family, and excluded reads lacking a unique V-gene family. To address suspected cross-contamination and a sequencing artifact, a later analysis removed 550 to 750 highly shared, low-generation-probability nucleotide sequences. For each public chain, a later analysis derived a clonal expansion index from normalized ranks of inferred template counts within each repertoire. In a later analysis, generation probabilities were computed using a VDJ recombination model fitted to out-of-frame rearrangements, and the results were checked against IGoR. In a later analysis, TCR-TCR, TCR-HLA and TCR-CMV co-occurrence was scored with hypergeometric tests, and a repertoire-size bias correction was applied to TCR pairs. A later analysis estimated false discovery rates by permuting HLA or CMV assignments 20 times. A later analysis grouped co-occurring TCRs with DBSCAN, adding TCRdist sequence similarity when clustering within HLA-allele-positive subsets. Co-occurrence clustering excluded repertoires with fewer than 30,000 or more than 120,000 public chains, plus five with anomalous nucleotide sharing. Imported from immuneACCESS, the table was reduced by TCRdb to in-frame sequences with V and J called. These copies leave out some clones; in studies compared against another copy, an unresolved V gene accounts for under half, and the cause of the remainder is not known. Clone size and V and J calls were adopted from that table, with D and trimming inferred from the DNA. The sample yields 95,000 or so clones; 65% to 90% were counted once. The ten biggest clones cover over 4% of the sample.

The sequence was obtained from a woman in her seventies in good health and CMV-seropositive. Material for sequencing was PBMCs.

The sequence in DNA is TGTGCCAGCAGCTTCGGACTACAAGAGACCCAGTACTTC. This encodes CASSFGLQETQYF. This sequence uses TRBV5-4 and TRBJ2-5; the best D guess is TRBD2, with 6 bases matching. The germline V gene (reference sequence) yields SGHNT for CDR1 and YYREEE for CDR2. V lost 2 bases and J lost 2 bases; the stretch between them is 7 bases long. From cysteine to phenylalanine, the CDR3 is 13 amino acids long. Just CDR3 DNA is preserved here, 39 bases in frame from base 1.